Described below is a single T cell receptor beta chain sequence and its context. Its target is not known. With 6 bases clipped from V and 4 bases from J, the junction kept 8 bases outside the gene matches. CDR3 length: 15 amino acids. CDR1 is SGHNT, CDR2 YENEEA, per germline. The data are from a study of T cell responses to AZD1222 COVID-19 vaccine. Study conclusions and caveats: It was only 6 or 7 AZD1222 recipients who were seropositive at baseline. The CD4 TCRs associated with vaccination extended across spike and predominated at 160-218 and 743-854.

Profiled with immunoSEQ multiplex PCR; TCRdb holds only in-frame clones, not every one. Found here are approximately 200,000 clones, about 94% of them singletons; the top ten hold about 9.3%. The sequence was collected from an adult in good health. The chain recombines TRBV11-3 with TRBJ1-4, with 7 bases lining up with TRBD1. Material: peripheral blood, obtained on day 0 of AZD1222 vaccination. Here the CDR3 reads CASRSKGAGNEKLFF. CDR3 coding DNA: TGTGCCAGCAGGTCCAAGGGGGCGGGTAATGAAAAACTGTTTTTT.